One sample yielded the 23 T cell receptor beta chains listed below, sequenced in a study of T-cell reconstitution after alpha-beta-depleted transplantation in children. TCRbeta library preparation incorporated unique molecular identifiers. MiXCR was run by TCRdb on the PCR reads, yielding one entry per CDR3 protein. The table shows under 850,000 distinct CDR3 sequences, with roughly 13% occurring only once. Source: PBMCs, taken before TCRalphabeta/CD19-depleted stem cell transplant. The receptor set was obtained from a girl aged 2-10 years with congenital amegakaryocytic thrombocytopenia, due to receive a stem cell transplant.

This clonotype was counted many times. The genes are TRBV29-1 and TRBJ2-3; a possible D gene is TRBD2 (6 bases). Trimming took off 5 bases at V and 0 bases at J, with 9 bases between the two ends. The CDR3 length is 13 residues. Germline assignment: CDR1 SQVTM and CDR2 ANQGSEA. The CDR3 nucleotides read TGCAGCGTTTCCAGCGGGAGCACAGATACGCAGTATTTT. Its protein product is CSVSSGSTDTQYF.

The chain is built from TRBV28 and TRBJ2-6, with D perhaps matching TRBD1 (6 bases). The germline V gene has CDR1 MDHEN and CDR2 SYDVKM. The CDR3 sequence is 18 residues long. V was trimmed by 4 bases and J by 0 bases, leaving 16 bases between them. The chain's CDR3 is CASSSTGQRFSGANVLTF. CDR3 bases: TGTGCCAGCAGTTCTACGGGACAACGGTTCTCTGGGGCCAACGTCCTGACTTTC.

This clonotype was seen more than once but under ten times. The V call is TRBV7-9, the J call TRBJ2-1; D remains unclear. The CDR3 is 12 amino acids. From germline, CDR1 is SEHNR and CDR2 FQNEAQ (reference sequence). Trimming cost V 1 base and J 8 bases, with 6 bases left between them. In nucleotides, the CDR3 is TGTGCCAGCAGCTTAGGTCCGGATGAGCAGTTCTTC. Its protein is CASSLGPDEQFF. The entire variable domain, with the rest obtained from reference TRBV7-9 and TRBJ2-1, is as follows: DTGVSQNPRHKITKRGQNVTFRCDPISEHNRLYWYRQTLGQGPEFLTYFQNEAQLEKSRLLSDRFSAERPKGSFSTLEIQRTEQGDSAMYLCASSLGPDEQFFGPGTRLTVL.

This clonotype showed up many times. This sequence joins TRBV20-1 and TRBJ2-3; the D is unclear. This CDR3 comprises 13 residues. V gave up 5 bases and J gave up 3 bases, with 12 bases separating them. In germline, CDR1 is DFQATT, CDR2 SNEGSKA (reference sequence). Here the CDR3 DNA reads TGCAGTGCTTTGACTGGCGTTACAGATACGCAGTATTTT. Translating it yields CSALTGVTDTQYF.

There are a few counts of this clonotype. J is TRBJ2-7 and V is TRBV5-1; D remains ambiguous. The CDR3 is made up of 14 amino acids. Germline assignment: CDR1 SGHRS and CDR2 YFSETQ. The V end was cut by 1 base, the J end by 0 bases, with 8 bases between. CDR3 nucleotide sequence: TGCGCCAGCAGCTTGATGACGTACTCCTACGAGCAGTACTTC. It specifies CASSLMTYSYEQYF.

This chain uses TRBV12-3 or TRBV12-4 with TRBJ2-7; D possibly matches TRBD1 or TRBD2 (5 bases each). The V end was cut by 4 bases, the J end by 6 bases, with 28 bases between. The CDR3 consists of 18 residues. The CDR3 DNA reads as TGTGCCAGCAGTTCCAGCTGGGACCCCAGTCCGAATCTACGCGAGCAGTACTTC. This sequence encodes CASSSSWDPSPNLREQYF.

The chain links TRBV2 to TRBJ2-1; no clear D gene. The V and J ends lost 8 bases and 1 base respectively, with 6 bases between them. The CDR3 runs 12 residues. Germline CDR1 reads SNHLY; CDR2 reads FYNNEI. Here the CDR3 reads CASCRSYNEQFF. The DNA of the CDR3 is TGTGCCAGCTGTCGGTCCTACAATGAGCAGTTCTTC.

This clonotype was detected only a few times. The CDR3 DNA is TGTGCCAGCAGTTTTCTAGCGGGAGGGATGTCCTACGAGCAGTACTTC. Its protein is CASSFLAGGMSYEQYF. The chain carries TRBV27 and TRBJ2-7; 12 nucleotides agree with TRBD2. Germline V gives CDR1 MNHEY, CDR2 SMNVEV (reference sequence). The V segment lost 3 bases and the J segment 1 base; nucleotides outside the gene matches: 4. This CDR3 has 16 amino acids.

This clonotype was recorded at least ten times. This chain connects TRBV5-1 to TRBJ2-3, with D perhaps TRBD1 or TRBD2 (5 bases each). Trimming left V 4 bases short and J 2 bases short, with 20 bases between. The CDR3 is 17 residues long. Germline V gives CDR1 SGHRS, CDR2 YFSETQ. CDR3 amino acids: CASSRTSPGRVTDTQYF. CDR3 nucleotide sequence: TGCGCCAGCAGCCGAACTTCTCCGGGACGGGTCACAGATACGCAGTATTTT.

J is TRBJ2-1 and V is TRBV28, with 7 bases aligning to TRBD2. The CDR3 contains 16 residues. The V and J ends lost 7 bases and 10 bases, in that order; junction bases with no gene match: 19. Germline V gives CDR1 MDHEN, CDR2 SYDVKM. This chain's CDR3 is CASKRPGLYKMKEQFF. CDR3 coding DNA: TGTGCCAGCAAACGTCCGGGACTATATAAAATGAAGGAGCAGTTCTTC. The full variable domain, rest sourced from reference TRBV28 and TRBJ2-1, is DVKVTQSSRYLVKRTGEKVFLECVQDMDHENMFWYRQDPGLGLRLIYFSYDVKMKEKGDIPEGYSVSREKKERFSLILESASTNQTSMYLCASKRPGLYKMKEQFFGPGTRLTVL.

This clonotype was observed many times. The chain carries TRBV29-1 and TRBJ2-4, with TRBD1 as a possible D gene (5 bases). Germline-derived CDR1 and CDR2 are SQVTM and ANQGSEA. The CDR3 consists of 18 residues. The germline V and J ends were trimmed by 7 bases and 0 bases, with 25 bases remaining between them. The CDR3 DNA sequence: TGCAGCGCGAATCGGCAAACAGGAGCTCTTCTAGCCAAAAACATTCAGTACTTC. This encodes CSANRQTGALLAKNIQYF.

This clonotype showed up many times. This rearrangement joins TRBV20-1 to TRBJ2-3; the match to TRBD1 covers 10 bases. CDR1 and CDR2 from the germline V gene are DFQATT and SNEGSKA (reference sequence). J gave up 3 bases and V 5 bases, and 11 bases lay outside the gene matches. The CDR3 covers 16 residues. The CDR3 DNA follows: TGCAGTGCTGAGGGGCCAGACAGGGGGCATACAGATACGCAGTATTTT. Its translation: CSAEGPDRGHTDTQYF.

This clonotype was observed many times. This chain uses TRBV24-1 with TRBJ2-3; no definite D call. CDR3 length equals 11 residues. Germline V gene sequence: CDR1 KGHDR, CDR2 SFDVKD. Trimming pared 7 bases from V and 5 bases from J, leaving 6 bases between. As DNA, the CDR3 is TGTGCCACCAGCGGTGGAGATACGCAGTATTTT. It codes for CATSGGDTQYF.

This clonotype has ten or more counts. The V call is TRBV20-1, the J call TRBJ1-2, with D possibly TRBD1 on 5 matching bases. Germline assignment: CDR1 DFQATT and CDR2 SNEGSKA (reference sequence). The length of the CDR3 is 12 residues. Trimming pared 1 base from V and 7 bases from J, leaving 10 bases between. This CDR3 is CSARGGPGGYTF. Here the CDR3 DNA reads TGCAGTGCTAGAGGGGGACCGGGTGGCTACACCTTC.

The gene calls are TRBV29-1 and TRBJ2-7; 10 positions match TRBD1. Trimming took 0 bases from V and 2 from J; bases not matched to a gene: 7. This CDR3 contains 16 residues. Per germline, CDR1 SQVTM and CDR2 ANQGSEA. CDR3 DNA sequence: TGCAGCGTTGAAGATCCGACAGGGGGCCACGCCTACGAGCAGTACTTC. It encodes CSVEDPTGGHAYEQYF.

This clonotype was detected many times. The chain employs TRBV20-1 and TRBJ1-2, with 7 bases fitting TRBD1. The J segment lost 13 bases and the V segment lost 6 bases, leaving 17 bases of the junction unmatched. This CDR3 is built from 13 residues. Looked up from germline, CDR1 is DFQATT and CDR2 is SNEGSKA (reference sequence). The CDR3 DNA is TGCAGTGCCGGTGATTACCGGGACAGTGATCGCACCTTC. Amino acids: CSAGDYRDSDRTF.

This clonotype has a count of ten or more. The gene calls are TRBV20-1 and TRBJ1-5; 8 nucleotides align to TRBD1. Germline assignment: CDR1 DFQATT and CDR2 SNEGSKA (reference sequence). The CDR3 extends over 16 amino acids. The trim removed 0 bases at V and 0 bases at J, leaving 4 bases unmatched. This CDR3 is CSARDRQGYSNQPQHF. DNA for the CDR3: TGCAGTGCTAGAGATCGACAGGGGTATAGCAATCAGCCCCAGCATTTT.

The V gene is TRBV6-1, the J gene TRBJ2-1; TRBD1 matches at 9 bases. This CDR3 has 14 residues. J was trimmed by 6 bases and V by 6 bases; bases with no gene match: 6. Germline assignment: CDR1 MNHNS and CDR2 SASEGT. The CDR3 spells CASRQGQGGNEQFF. DNA of the CDR3: TGTGCCAGCAGGCAGGGACAGGGAGGCAATGAGCAGTTCTTC.

The sample holds many counts of this clonotype. The chain links TRBV12-3 or TRBV12-4 to TRBJ2-5; D not certain. The CDR3 sequence is 11 residues long. Trimming removed 6 bases at V and 5 bases at J, with 7 bases between. The CDR3 protein is CASSQLETQYF. The CDR3 bases are TGTGCCAGCAGCCAGCTCGAGACCCAGTACTTC.

This clonotype has a count of ten or more. This rearrangement joins TRBV9 to TRBJ1-3; D remains unclear. Trimming removed 2 bases at V and 0 bases at J, with 9 bases between. The CDR3 contains 15 residues. Germline CDR1 SGDLS, CDR2 YYNGEE. The CDR3: CASSVGRNSGNTIYF. The CDR3 DNA reads TGTGCCAGCAGCGTTGGGCGGAACTCTGGAAACACCATATATTTT.

This clonotype has ten or more counts. The gene calls are TRBV20-1 and TRBJ2-1, with D perhaps being TRBD1 or TRBD2 (5 bases each). Deletions cut 0 bases from V and 15 bases from J, with 9 bases between. CDR1 and CDR2 from the germline V gene are DFQATT and SNEGSKA (reference sequence). The CDR3 length is 10 residues. CDR3 in amino acids: CSARDPGTFF. Here the CDR3 DNA reads TGCAGTGCTAGAGACCCCGGGACGTTCTTC.

This clonotype was counted many times. This chain uses TRBV7-2 with TRBJ1-4; D gene ambiguous. The germline V and J ends were trimmed by 7 bases and 10 bases, with 16 bases remaining between them. CDR3 size: 13 residues. Germline V gene sequence: CDR1 SGHTA, CDR2 FQGNSA. The CDR3 DNA follows: TGTGCCAGCAAGGCGGGCACGATCGGAAAACTGTTTTTT. Encoded protein: CASKAGTIGKLFF.

This clonotype was seen many times. This chain joins TRBV12-3 or TRBV12-4 and TRBJ1-1; D gene ambiguous. V was trimmed by 6 bases and J by 3 bases, leaving 14 bases between them. This CDR3 has 14 amino acids. Here the CDR3 reads CASSPSYMDTEAFF. Here the CDR3 DNA reads TGTGCCAGCAGCCCCTCCTATATGGACACTGAAGCTTTCTTT.